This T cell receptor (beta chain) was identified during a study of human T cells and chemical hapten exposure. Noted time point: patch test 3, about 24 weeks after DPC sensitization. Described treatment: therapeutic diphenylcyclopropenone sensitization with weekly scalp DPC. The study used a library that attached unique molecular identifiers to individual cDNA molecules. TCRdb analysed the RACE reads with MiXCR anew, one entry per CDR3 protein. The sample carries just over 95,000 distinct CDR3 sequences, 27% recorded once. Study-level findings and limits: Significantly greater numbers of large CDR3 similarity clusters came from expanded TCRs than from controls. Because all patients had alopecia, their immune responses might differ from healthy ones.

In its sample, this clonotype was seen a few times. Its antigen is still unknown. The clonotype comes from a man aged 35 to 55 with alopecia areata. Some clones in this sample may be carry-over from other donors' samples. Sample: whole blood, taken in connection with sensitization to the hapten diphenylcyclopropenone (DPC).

This CDR3 reads CATSVDPYSPLHF. CDR3 in DNA: TGTGCCACGTCTGTAGATCCTTATTCACCCCTCCACTTT. The V gene is TRBV10-3, the J gene TRBJ1-6; no clear D gene. Germline V gives CDR1 ENHRY, CDR2 SYGVKD. Trimming stripped 10 bases from V and 8 bases from J, with 15 bases between. This CDR3 contains 13 residues.